This T cell receptor (beta chain) was recorded in a study of T cell responses to AZD1222 COVID-19 vaccine. A word on this clone: The antigen is not known.

The protocol was immunoSEQ multiplex PCR, while the TCRdb copy is restricted to in-frame clones and leaves out a portion. The sample lists about 150,000 clones, roughly 90% occurring once. General study points: Most donors were white British, females outnumbered males, and clonal diversity was possibly underestimated. It was only after the peak T cell response that any repertoires were sampled. CD4 TCRs associated with vaccination spanned spike, dominating at 160-218 and 743-854.

CDR3 size: 17 residues. The V gene's germline CDR1 is WSHSY and CDR2 SAAADI. Trimming left V 2 bases short and J 3 bases short, with 19 bases between. Pooling was applied to second doses at about 4 or about 12 weeks. The genes are TRBV10-2 and TRBJ1-2; D is perhaps TRBD1 (5 bases). Sample: peripheral blood, taken 28 days after the second AZD1222 dose. The TCR originated in an adult who received the AZD1222 COVID-19 vaccine. For the CDR3, the DNA is TGCGCCAGCAGTGAGCCGACGGAGGGGCCTCTTTACTATGGCTACACCTTC. This codes for CASSEPTEGPLYYGYTF.